This T cell receptor (beta chain) was sequenced for a study of T-cell memory formation after mild COVID-19. Study-level background: TCR clustering was largely donor specific.

Overall study results and limits: Clones that got smaller from day 15 to 85 had even CD4/CD8, while clones growing later tipped toward CD4+. Certain responding clones were present in pre-infection memory, suggesting participation of cross-reactive memory.

A word on this clonotype: Its antigen is not known.

TCRdb itself ran the 5' RACE reads through MiXCR, one entry per CDR3 protein. The data contain 200,000 to 250,000 distinct CDR3 sequences, approximately 10% of them singletons. This CDR3 has 14 residues. V was shortened by 2 bases and J by 2 bases, with 9 bases between the two germline ends. Looked up from germline, CDR1 is SGHTA and CDR2 is FQGNSA. The rearrangement links TRBV7-2 to TRBJ1-1; the D is unclear. Sequenced sample: PBMCs or a T cell subset sorted from them (not recorded which). The receptor was isolated from a man younger than 30 who had mild COVID-19 (a few samples of this study predate the infection). Cell type and time point are not known. CDR3 coding DNA: TGTGCCAGCAGCTTATATGGAGGAAACACTGAAGCTTTCTTT. The encoded protein is CASSLYGGNTEAFF.